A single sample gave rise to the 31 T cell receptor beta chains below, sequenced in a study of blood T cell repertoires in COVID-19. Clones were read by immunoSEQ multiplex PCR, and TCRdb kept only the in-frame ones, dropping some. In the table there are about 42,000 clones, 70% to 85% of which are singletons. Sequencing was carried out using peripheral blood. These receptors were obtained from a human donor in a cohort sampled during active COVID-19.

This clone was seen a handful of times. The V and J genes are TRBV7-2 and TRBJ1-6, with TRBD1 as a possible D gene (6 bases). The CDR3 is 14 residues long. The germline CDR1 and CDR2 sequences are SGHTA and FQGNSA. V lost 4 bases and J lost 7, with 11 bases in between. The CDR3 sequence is CASSSTGLNSPLHF. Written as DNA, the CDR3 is TGTGCCAGCAGCTCGACAGGCTTAAATTCACCCCTCCACTTT.

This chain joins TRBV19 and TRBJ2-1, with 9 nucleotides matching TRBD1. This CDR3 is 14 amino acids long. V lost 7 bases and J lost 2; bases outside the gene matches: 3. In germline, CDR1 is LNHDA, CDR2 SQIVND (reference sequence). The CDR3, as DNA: TGTGCCAGTAACCGGGACAGGGCCTACAATGAGCAGTTCTTC. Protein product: CASNRDRAYNEQFF.

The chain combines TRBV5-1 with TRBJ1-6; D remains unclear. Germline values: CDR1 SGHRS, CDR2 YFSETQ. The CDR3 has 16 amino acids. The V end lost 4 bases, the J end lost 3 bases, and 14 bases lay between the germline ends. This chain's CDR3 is CASSPAPGNYNSPLHF. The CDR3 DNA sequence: TGCGCCAGCAGCCCGGCGCCGGGTAACTATAATTCACCCCTCCACTTT. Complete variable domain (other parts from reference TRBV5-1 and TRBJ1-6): KAGVTQTPRYLIKTRGQQVTLSCSPISGHRSVSWYQQTPGQGLQFLFEYFSETQRNKGNFPGRFSGRQFSNSRSEMNVSTLELGDSALYLCASSPAPGNYNSPLHFGNGTRLTVT.

The CDR3: CASRTSGGYEQYF. The DNA for the CDR3 is TGTGCCAGTAGGACTAGCGGGGGCTACGAGCAGTACTTC. The chain combines TRBV19 with TRBJ2-7, with TRBD2 identical over 12 bases. This CDR3 region has 13 residues. V was pared by 6 bases and J by 3 bases, with 0 bases of the junction left unmatched. Looked up from germline, CDR1 is LNHDA and CDR2 is SQIVND (reference sequence). The whole variable domain, remainder taken from reference TRBV19 and TRBJ2-7, is DGGITQSPKYLFRKEGQNVTLSCEQNLNHDAMYWYRQDPGQGLRLIYYSQIVNDFQKGDIAEGYSVSREKKESFPLTVTSAQKNPTAFYLCASRTSGGYEQYFGPGTRLTVT.

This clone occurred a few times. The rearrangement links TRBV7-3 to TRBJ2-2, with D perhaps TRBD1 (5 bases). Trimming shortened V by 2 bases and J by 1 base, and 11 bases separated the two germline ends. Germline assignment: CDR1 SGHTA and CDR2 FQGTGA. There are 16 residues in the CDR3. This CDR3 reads CASSLQGVRNTGELFF. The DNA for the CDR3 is TGTGCCAGCAGCTTACAAGGGGTTCGGAACACCGGGGAGCTGTTTTTT.

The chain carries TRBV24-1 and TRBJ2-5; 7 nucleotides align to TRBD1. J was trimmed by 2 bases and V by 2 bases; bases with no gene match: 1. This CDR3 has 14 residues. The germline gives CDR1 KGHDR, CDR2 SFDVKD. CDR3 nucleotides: TGTGCCACCAGTGATTCCAGGGGGCAAGAGACCCAGTACTTC. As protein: CATSDSRGQETQYF.

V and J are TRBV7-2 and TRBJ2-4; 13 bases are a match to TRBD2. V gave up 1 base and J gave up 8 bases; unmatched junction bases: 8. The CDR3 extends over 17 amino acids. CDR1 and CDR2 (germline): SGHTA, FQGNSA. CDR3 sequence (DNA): TGTGCCAGCAGCTTAGAATGGACTAGCGGGGGAGGTGACATTCAGTACTTC. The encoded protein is CASSLEWTSGGGDIQYF.

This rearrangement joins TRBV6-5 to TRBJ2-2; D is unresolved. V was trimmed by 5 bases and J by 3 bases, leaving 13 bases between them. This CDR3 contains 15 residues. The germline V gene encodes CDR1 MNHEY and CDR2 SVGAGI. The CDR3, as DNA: TGTGCCAGCAGTACCTCCTTCAGATACACCGGGGAGCTGTTTTTT. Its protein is CASSTSFRYTGELFF.

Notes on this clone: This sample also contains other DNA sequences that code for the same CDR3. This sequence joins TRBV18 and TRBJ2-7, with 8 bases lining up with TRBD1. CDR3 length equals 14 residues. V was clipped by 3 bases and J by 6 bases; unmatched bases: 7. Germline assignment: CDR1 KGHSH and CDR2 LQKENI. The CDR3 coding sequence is TGTGCCAGCTCACCGCTGCAGGGGGCGGGCGAGCAGTACTTC. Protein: CASSPLQGAGEQYF.

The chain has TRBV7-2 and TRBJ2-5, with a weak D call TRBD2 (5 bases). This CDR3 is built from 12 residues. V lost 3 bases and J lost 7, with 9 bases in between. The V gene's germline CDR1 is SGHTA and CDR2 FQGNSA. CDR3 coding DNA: TGTGCCAGCAGCTTTGGGAGTCGGACCCAGTACTTC. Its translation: CASSFGSRTQYF.

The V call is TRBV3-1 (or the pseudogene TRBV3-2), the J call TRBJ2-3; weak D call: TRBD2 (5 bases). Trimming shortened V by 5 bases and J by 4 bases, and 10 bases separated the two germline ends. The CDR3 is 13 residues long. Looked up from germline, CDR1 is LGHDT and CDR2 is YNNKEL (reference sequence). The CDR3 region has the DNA TGTGCCAGCAGCGGTCTAGCAGCAGATACGCAGTATTTT. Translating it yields CASSGLAADTQYF.

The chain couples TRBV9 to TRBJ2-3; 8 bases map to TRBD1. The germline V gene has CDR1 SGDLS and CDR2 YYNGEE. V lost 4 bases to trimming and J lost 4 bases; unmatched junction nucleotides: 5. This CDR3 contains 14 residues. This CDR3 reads CASSPQGAADTQYF. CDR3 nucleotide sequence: TGTGCCAGCAGCCCCCAGGGGGCGGCAGATACGCAGTATTTT.

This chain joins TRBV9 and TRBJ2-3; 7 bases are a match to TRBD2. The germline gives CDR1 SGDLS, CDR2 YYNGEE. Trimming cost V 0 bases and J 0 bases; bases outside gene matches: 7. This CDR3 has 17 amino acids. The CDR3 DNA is TGTGCCAGCAGCGTAGCTGCGCGGGGGAGTAGCACAGATACGCAGTATTTT. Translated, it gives CASSVAARGSSTDTQYF.

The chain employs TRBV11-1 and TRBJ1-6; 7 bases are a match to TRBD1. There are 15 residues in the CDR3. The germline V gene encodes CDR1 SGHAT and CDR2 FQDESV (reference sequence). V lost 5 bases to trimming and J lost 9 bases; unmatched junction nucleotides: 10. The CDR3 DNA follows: TGTGCCAGCAGCACCAGACAGGGAGTAAGTTCACCCCTCCACTTT. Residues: CASSTRQGVSSPLHF.

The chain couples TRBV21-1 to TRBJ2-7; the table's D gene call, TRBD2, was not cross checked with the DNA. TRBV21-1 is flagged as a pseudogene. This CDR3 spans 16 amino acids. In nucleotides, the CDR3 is TGTGCCAGCAGCCAATCTGGACTAGCGGGTCTCCACGAGCAGTACTTC. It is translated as CASSQSGLAGLHEQYF.

CDR3 region: CASRRQGKTYEQYF. In DNA form, the CDR3 reads TGTGCCAGCAGGAGACAGGGTAAGACCTACGAGCAGTACTTC. The chain is built from TRBV6-5 and TRBJ2-7; TRBD1 agrees at 7 bases. There are 14 residues in the CDR3. The germline V gene has CDR1 MNHEY and CDR2 SVGAGI. Trimming removed 6 bases from V and 2 bases from J; junction bases left unmatched: 7.

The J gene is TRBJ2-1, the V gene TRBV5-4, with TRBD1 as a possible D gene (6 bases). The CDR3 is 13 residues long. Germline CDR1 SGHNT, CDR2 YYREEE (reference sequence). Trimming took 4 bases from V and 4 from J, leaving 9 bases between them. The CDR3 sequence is CASSDRTYNEQFF. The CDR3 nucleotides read TGTGCCAGCAGCGACAGGACGTACAATGAGCAGTTCTTC.

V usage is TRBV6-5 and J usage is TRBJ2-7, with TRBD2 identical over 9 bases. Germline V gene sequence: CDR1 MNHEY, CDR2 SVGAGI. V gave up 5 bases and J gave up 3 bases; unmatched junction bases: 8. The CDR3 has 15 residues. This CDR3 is CASSPTSGYFYEQYF. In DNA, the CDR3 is TGTGCCAGCAGTCCGACTAGCGGTTACTTCTACGAGCAGTACTTC.

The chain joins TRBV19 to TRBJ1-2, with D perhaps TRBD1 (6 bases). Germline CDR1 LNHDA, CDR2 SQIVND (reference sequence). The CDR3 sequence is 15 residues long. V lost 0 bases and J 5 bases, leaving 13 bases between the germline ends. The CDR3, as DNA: TGTGCCAGTAGTATAGATCAAAGGACAGATTATGGCTACACCTTC. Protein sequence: CASSIDQRTDYGYTF.

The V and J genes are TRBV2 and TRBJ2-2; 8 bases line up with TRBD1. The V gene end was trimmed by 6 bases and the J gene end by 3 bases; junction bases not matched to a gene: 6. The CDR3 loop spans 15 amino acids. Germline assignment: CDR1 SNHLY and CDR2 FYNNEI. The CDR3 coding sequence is TGTGCCAGCAGCCGCGACAGGGGAGACACCGGGGAGCTGTTTTTT. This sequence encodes CASSRDRGDTGELFF.

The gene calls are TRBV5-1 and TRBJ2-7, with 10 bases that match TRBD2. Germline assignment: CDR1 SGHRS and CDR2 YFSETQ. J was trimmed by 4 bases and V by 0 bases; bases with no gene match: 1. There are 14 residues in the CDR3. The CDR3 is CASSLVLAGYEQYF. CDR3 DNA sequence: TGCGCCAGCAGCTTGGTACTAGCGGGGTACGAGCAGTACTTC.

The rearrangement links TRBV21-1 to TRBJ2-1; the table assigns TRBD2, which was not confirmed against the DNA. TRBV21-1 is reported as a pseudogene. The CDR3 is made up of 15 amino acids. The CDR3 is CASSKGGTSYNEQFF. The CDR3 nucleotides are TGTGCCAGCAGCAAAGGCGGGACCTCCTACAATGAGCAGTTCTTC.

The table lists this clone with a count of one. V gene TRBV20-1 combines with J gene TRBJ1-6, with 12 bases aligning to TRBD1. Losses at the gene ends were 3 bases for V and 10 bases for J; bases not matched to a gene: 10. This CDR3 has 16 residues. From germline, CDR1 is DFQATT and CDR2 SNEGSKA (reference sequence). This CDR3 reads CSASPPLGQGASPLHF. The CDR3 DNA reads TGCAGTGCTAGTCCACCTCTGGGACAGGGGGCCTCACCCCTCCACTTT.

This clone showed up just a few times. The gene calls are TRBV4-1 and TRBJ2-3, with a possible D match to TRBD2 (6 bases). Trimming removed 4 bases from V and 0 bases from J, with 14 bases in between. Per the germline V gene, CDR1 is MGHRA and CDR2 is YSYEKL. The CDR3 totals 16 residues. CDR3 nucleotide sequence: TGCGCCAGCAGCCCCCATAGCGGAACTAGCACAGATACGCAGTATTTT. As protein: CASSPHSGTSTDTQYF.

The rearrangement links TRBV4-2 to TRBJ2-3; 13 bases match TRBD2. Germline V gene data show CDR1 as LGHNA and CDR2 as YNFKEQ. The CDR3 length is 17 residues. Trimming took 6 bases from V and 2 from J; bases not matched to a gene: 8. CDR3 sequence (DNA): TGTGCCAGCAGTCCTCGGACTAGCGGGGGCTCCACAGATACGCAGTATTTT. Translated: CASSPRTSGGSTDTQYF.

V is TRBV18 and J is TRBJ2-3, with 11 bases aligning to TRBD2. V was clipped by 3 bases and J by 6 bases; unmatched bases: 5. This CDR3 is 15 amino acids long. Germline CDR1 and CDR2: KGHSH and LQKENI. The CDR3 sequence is CASSPGLAASDTQYF. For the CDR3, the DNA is TGTGCCAGCTCACCGGGACTAGCGGCCTCGGATACGCAGTATTTT.

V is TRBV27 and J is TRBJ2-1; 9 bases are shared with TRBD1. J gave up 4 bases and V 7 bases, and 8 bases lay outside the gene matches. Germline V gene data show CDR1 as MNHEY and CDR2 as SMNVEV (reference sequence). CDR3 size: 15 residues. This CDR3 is CASKITGGQYNEQFF. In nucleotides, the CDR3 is TGTGCCAGCAAAATTACAGGGGGCCAATACAATGAGCAGTTCTTC.

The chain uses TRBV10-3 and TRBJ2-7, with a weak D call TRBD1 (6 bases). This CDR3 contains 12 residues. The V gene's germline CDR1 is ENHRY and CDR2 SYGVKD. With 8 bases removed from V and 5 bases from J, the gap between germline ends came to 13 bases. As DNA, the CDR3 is TGTGCCATCCGAGGGGGACAAGACGAGCAGTACTTC. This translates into CAIRGGQDEQYF.

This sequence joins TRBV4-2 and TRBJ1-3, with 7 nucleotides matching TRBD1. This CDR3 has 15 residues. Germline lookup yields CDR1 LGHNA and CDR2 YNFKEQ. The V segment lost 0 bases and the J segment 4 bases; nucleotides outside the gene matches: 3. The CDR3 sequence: CASSQETGAGNTIYF. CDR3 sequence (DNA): TGTGCCAGCAGCCAAGAAACAGGGGCCGGAAACACCATATATTTT.

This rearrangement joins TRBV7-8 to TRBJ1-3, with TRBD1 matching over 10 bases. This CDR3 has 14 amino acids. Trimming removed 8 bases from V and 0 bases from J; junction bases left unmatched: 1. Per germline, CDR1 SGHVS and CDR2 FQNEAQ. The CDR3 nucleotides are TGTGCCAGCGGGACAGGGGACTCTGGAAACACCATATATTTT. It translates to CASGTGDSGNTIYF.

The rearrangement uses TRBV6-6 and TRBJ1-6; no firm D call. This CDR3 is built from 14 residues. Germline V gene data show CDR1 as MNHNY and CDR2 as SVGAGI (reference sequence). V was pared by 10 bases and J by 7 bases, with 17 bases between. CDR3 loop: CATSPVPGNSPLHF. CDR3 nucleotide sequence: TGTGCCACCTCCCCAGTTCCCGGGAATTCACCCCTCCACTTT.